This T cell receptor beta chain was sequenced during a study of T cells in Graves' hyperthyroidism and ophthalmopathy. J was trimmed by 6 bases and V by 5 bases; bases with no gene match: 11. This CDR3 is built from 14 residues. Germline V gene sequence: CDR1 SQVTM, CDR2 ANQGSEA. Amplified regions were TCR beta CDR3 sequences from RNA transcripts. The study used the HTBI primer set for a first-round RT-PCR of the TCR CDR3. TCRdb fed the multiplex PCR reads into MiXCR, producing one record per CDR3 protein. The sample contains 700,000 or so distinct CDR3 sequences, about a sixth of which appear only once.

The clonotype originates from a man younger than 35 with Graves' hyperthyroidism. V is TRBV29-1 and J is TRBJ2-7, with 9 nucleotides matching TRBD1. Sequencing was performed on blood. CDR3 DNA sequence: TGCAGCGTTTGGGGAGGGACAGGGAGGTCCGAGCAGTACTTC. The encoded protein is CSVWGGTGRSEQYF.